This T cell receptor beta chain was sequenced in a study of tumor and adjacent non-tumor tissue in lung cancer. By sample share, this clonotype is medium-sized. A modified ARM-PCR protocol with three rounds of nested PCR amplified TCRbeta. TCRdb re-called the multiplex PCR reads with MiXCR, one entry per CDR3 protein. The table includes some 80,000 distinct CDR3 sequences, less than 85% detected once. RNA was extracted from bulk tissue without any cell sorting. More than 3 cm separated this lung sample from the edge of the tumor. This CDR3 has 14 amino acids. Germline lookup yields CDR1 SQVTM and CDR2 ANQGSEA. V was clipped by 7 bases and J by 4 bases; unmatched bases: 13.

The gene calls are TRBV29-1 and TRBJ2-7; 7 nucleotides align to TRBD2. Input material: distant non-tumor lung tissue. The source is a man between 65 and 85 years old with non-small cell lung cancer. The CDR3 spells CSAQGSGLNYEQYF. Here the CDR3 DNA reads TGCAGCGCCCAAGGATCGGGACTAAATTACGAGCAGTACTTC.